The 16 T cell receptor beta chains given below trace back to one sample, sequenced in a study of blood T cell repertoires in COVID-19. Sequencing was performed with immunoSEQ multiplex PCR; in TCRdb, only in-frame clones are kept and a portion is missing. The sample consists of 200,000 to 300,000 clones, about 83% of them appearing once. The material sequenced was peripheral blood. Source of these receptors: a man aged 50 or older with acute or convalescent COVID-19.

The rearrangement links TRBV7-3 to TRBJ1-1; tentative D call: TRBD1 (5 bases). Germline V gene data show CDR1 as SGHTA and CDR2 as FQGTGA. With 0 bases removed from V and 0 bases from J, the gap between germline ends came to 14 bases. The CDR3 has 17 amino acids. CDR3 residues: CASSLTHLDSLNTEAFF. The CDR3 coding sequence is TGTGCCAGCAGCTTAACGCACCTTGACAGTTTGAACACTGAAGCTTTCTTT.

This clone came up once. The chain joins TRBV6-5 to TRBJ1-5; maybe TRBD1 (5 bases). The CDR3 totals 12 residues. V lost 11 bases and J 6 bases, leaving 14 bases between the germline ends. Germline V gene sequence: CDR1 MNHEY, CDR2 SVGAGI. The CDR3 bases are TGTGCCGTGGGAGGGGCGGGTCAGCCCCAGCATTTT. Residues: CAVGGAGQPQHF.

V is TRBV4-1 and J is TRBJ2-3; unclear D gene. The CDR3 sequence is 14 residues long. Trimming pared 4 bases from V and 6 bases from J, leaving 14 bases between. The germline V gene has CDR1 MGHRA and CDR2 YSYEKL. The CDR3 DNA reads TGCGCCAGCAGCCCCCGAAGCCCCGTGGATACGCAGTATTTT. Amino acids: CASSPRSPVDTQYF.

The V gene is TRBV6-5, the J gene TRBJ1-2; no clear D. Trimming removed 5 bases at V and 1 base at J, with 5 bases between. Per the germline V gene, CDR1 is MNHEY and CDR2 is SVGAGI. The CDR3 has 12 residues. The DNA for the CDR3 is TGTGCCAGCAGTCCGGTTAACTATGGCTACACCTTC. It codes for CASSPVNYGYTF.

J is TRBJ1-3 and V is TRBV7-8; the D is unclear. This CDR3 comprises 15 residues. V lost 1 base, J lost 0 bases, and 7 bases lay in between. CDR1 and CDR2 from the germline V gene are SGHVS and FQNEAQ. CDR3 sequence: CASSLDSISGNTIYF. The CDR3 DNA is TGTGCCAGCAGCTTAGATTCCATCTCTGGAAACACCATATATTTT.

The chain uses TRBV5-5 and TRBJ1-2; D gene ambiguous. Germline CDR1 SGHKS, CDR2 YYEKEE (reference sequence). V was pared by 0 bases and J by 3 bases, with 9 bases between. This CDR3 contains 14 residues. This chain's CDR3 is CASSLAPDYYGYTF. The CDR3 DNA follows: TGTGCCAGCAGCTTGGCTCCAGACTACTATGGCTACACCTTC.

The genes are TRBV6-1 and TRBJ1-1, with D unresolved. Germline CDR1 is MNHNS and CDR2 is SASEGT. The CDR3 totals 14 residues. Trimming cost V 3 bases and J 0 bases, with 8 bases left between them. CDR3 nucleotides: TGTGCCAGCAGTGATAGGCGGCTGAACACTGAAGCTTTCTTT. It codes for CASSDRRLNTEAFF.

The chain combines TRBV18 with TRBJ1-5; D is unclear. CDR3 length equals 13 residues. Germline-derived CDR1 and CDR2 are KGHSH and LQKENI. Trimming took off 5 bases at V and 1 base at J, with 6 bases between the two ends. Written as DNA, the CDR3 is TGTGCCAGCTCAACCGGGAGCAATCAGCCCCAGCATTTT. Its protein is CASSTGSNQPQHF. The full variable domain, in which reference TRBV18 and TRBJ1-5 provide the parts outside the CDR3, is NAGVMQNPRHLVRRRGQEARLRCSPMKGHSHVYWYRQLPEEGLKFMVYLQKENIIDESGMPKERFSAEFPKEGPSILRIQQVVRGDSAAYFCASSTGSNQPQHFGDGTRLSIL.

This chain links TRBV6-5 with TRBJ1-2, with a weak D call TRBD1 (5 bases). The V end was cut by 10 bases, the J end by 5 bases, with 11 bases between. The CDR3 runs to 11 residues. Germline CDR1 reads MNHEY; CDR2 reads SVGAGI. Here the CDR3 reads CAIWEGYGYTF. Written as DNA, the CDR3 is TGTGCCATCTGGGAGGGGTATGGCTACACCTTC.

The chain uses TRBV11-3 and TRBJ1-1, with 9 bases matching TRBD1. J lost 1 base, V lost 1 base, and 1 base had no gene match. The CDR3 has 15 residues. Germline assignment: CDR1 SGHNT and CDR2 YENEEA. The CDR3 bases are TGTGCCAGCAGCTTAGGACAGGGGGAGAACACTGAAGCTTTCTTT. This codes for CASSLGQGENTEAFF.

The chain joins TRBV9 to TRBJ2-5; 8 bases match TRBD2. The V and J ends lost 4 bases and 4 bases, in that order; junction bases with no gene match: 9. The CDR3 is 15 amino acids. Germline CDR1 is SGDLS and CDR2 is YYNGEE. The CDR3 reads CASSPGLVVRETQYF. The DNA for the CDR3 is TGTGCCAGCAGCCCGGGACTAGTGGTTAGAGAGACCCAGTACTTC.

V and J are TRBV6-5 and TRBJ2-1, with TRBD1 matching over 9 bases. V dropped 6 bases and J dropped 3; count of bases not matched to a gene: 3. Germline lookup yields CDR1 MNHEY and CDR2 SVGAGI. The CDR3 consists of 14 residues. CDR3 residues: CASSGTGFYNEQFF. As DNA, the CDR3 is TGTGCCAGCAGCGGGACAGGGTTCTACAATGAGCAGTTCTTC.

This rearrangement joins TRBV6-2 or TRBV6-3 to TRBJ2-2, with a weak D call TRBD1 (5 bases). The germline V gene has CDR1 MNHEY and CDR2 SVGEGT. Between the trimmed V and J ends, which lost 5 bases and 1 base, there was a span of 8 bases. This CDR3 has 14 amino acids. The CDR3 bases are TGTGCCAGCAGTATCGGACAGAACACCGGGGAGCTGTTTTTT. This codes for CASSIGQNTGELFF.

The V gene is TRBV11-2, the J gene TRBJ1-3, with D hard to call. The CDR3 is 11 amino acids. The V end was cut by 6 bases, the J end by 4 bases, with 4 bases between. Germline loops: CDR1 SGHAT, CDR2 FQNNGV. The CDR3 DNA sequence: TGTGCCAGCAGACAGGGAAACACCATATATTTT. Amino acid sequence: CASRQGNTIYF.

The DNA for the CDR3 is TGCGCCAGCAGCCCTCAGGAGGACGGTGGCTATGGCTACACCTTC. Translation: CASSPQEDGGYGYTF. This chain connects TRBV4-1 to TRBJ1-2; D is uncertain. The CDR3 totals 15 residues. V shed 4 bases and J shed 4 bases, with 16 bases lying between them. CDR1 and CDR2 (germline): MGHRA, YSYEKL.

The J gene is TRBJ2-7, the V gene TRBV1; the D call TRBD2 from the table was never checked on the DNA. TRBV1 is reported as a pseudogene. The CDR3 spans 16 residues. The CDR3 protein is CTSSQGRSGRAYEQYF. The DNA of the CDR3 is TGCACCAGCAGCCAAGGAAGAAGCGGGCGCGCCTACGAGCAGTACTTC.